Sequencing of this T cell receptor (beta chain) was carried out in a study of long-term antiretroviral therapy in people with HIV. Points from the study as a whole: Blood specimens, gathered between the mid-2000s and the late 2010s, were possibly obtained under older ART regimens. With ART, diversity went up but was still lower than in transplant donor controls.

The CDR3 is 15 residues long. Germline CDR1 is MDHEN and CDR2 is SYDVKM. V gave up 7 bases and J gave up 1 base, with 17 bases separating them. To note about this clone: Its antigen is unknown.

There were no participants with HIV treated outside the United States. immunoSEQ v3.0 was run at survey level. The method was immunoSEQ multiplex PCR; TCRdb's version includes in-frame clones alone and lacks a portion of them. The sample includes 20,000 to 30,000 clones, 81% seen only once; the top ten take approximately 6.1%. This TCR was sampled from a man under 40 with HIV. The sequencing used unsorted PBMCs, collected 4.4 years after starting antiretroviral therapy. The chain employs TRBV28 and TRBJ2-7; no clear D gene. CDR3 sequence (DNA): TGTGCCAGCACCCCATCGAGAGGCTGGTCCTACGAGCAGTACTTC. It translates to CASTPSRGWSYEQYF. The whole variable domain, remainder taken from reference TRBV28 and TRBJ2-7, is DVKVTQSSRYLVKRTGEKVFLECVQDMDHENMFWYRQDPGLGLRLIYFSYDVKMKEKGDIPEGYSVSREKKERFSLILESASTNQTSMYLCASTPSRGWSYEQYFGPGTRLTVT.